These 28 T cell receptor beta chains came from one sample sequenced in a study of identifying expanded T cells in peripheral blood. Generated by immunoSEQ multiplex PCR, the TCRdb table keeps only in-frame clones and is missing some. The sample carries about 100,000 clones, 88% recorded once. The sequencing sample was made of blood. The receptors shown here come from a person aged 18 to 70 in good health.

The CDR3: CAWSTGGGTDTQYF. The CDR3 DNA reads as TGTGCCTGGAGTACAGGGGGCGGCACAGATACGCAGTATTTT. The chain uses TRBV30 and TRBJ2-3; 9 bases fit TRBD1. Germline V gives CDR1 GTSNPN, CDR2 SVGIG (reference sequence). J gave up 1 base and V 2 bases, and 1 base lay outside the gene matches. The CDR3 loop spans 14 amino acids.

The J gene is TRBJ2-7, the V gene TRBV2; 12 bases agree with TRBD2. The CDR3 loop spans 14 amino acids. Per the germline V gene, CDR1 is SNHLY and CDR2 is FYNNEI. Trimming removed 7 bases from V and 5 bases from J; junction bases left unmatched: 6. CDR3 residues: CASIPTSGSHEQYF. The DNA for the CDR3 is TGTGCCAGCATCCCGACTAGCGGGAGTCACGAGCAGTACTTC.

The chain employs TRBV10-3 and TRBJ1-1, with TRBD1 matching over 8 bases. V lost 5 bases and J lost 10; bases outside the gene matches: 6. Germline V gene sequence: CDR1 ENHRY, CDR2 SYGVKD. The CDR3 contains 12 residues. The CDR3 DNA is TGTGCCATCAGTCCCGGACAGGGTGGAGCTTTCTTT. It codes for CAISPGQGGAFF.

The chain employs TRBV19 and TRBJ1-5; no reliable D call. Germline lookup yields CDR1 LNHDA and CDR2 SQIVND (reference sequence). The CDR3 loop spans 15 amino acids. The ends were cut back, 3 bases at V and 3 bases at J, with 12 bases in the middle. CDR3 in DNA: TGTGCCAGTAGTATGGTCGGGCGGATCAATCAGCCCCAGCATTTT. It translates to CASSMVGRINQPQHF.

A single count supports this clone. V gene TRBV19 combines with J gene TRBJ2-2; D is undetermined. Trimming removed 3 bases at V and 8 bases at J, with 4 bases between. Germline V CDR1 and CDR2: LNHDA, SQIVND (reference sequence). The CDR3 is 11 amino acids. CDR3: CASSMAGELFF. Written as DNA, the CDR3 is TGTGCCAGTAGTATGGCAGGGGAGCTGTTTTTT.

The CDR3 spells CASKSGGPYNEQFF. The CDR3 DNA reads as TGTGCCAGCAAGAGTGGGGGGCCCTACAATGAGCAGTTCTTC. The chain links TRBV7-2 to TRBJ2-1; either TRBD1 or TRBD2 may supply D (6 bases each). V lost 7 bases to trimming and J lost 2 bases, with 12 bases between them. The CDR3 loop spans 14 amino acids. Germline V CDR1 and CDR2: SGHTA, FQGNSA.

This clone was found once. CDR3 residues: CASRRGQGSGTQYF. In DNA form, the CDR3 reads TGTGCCAGCAGAAGGGGACAGGGCTCAGGTACGCAGTATTTT. The chain recombines TRBV5-5 with TRBJ2-3; 9 bases line up with TRBD1. Germline lookup yields CDR1 SGHKS and CDR2 YYEKEE (reference sequence). This CDR3 has 14 amino acids. J gave up 8 bases and V 5 bases, and 9 bases lay outside the gene matches.

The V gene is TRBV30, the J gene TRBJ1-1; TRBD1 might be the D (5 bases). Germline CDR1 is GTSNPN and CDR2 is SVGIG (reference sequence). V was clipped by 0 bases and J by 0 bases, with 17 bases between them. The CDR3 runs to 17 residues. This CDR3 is CAWSVRRVVTVNTEAFF. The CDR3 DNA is TGTGCCTGGAGTGTACGCAGGGTAGTTACCGTGAACACTGAAGCTTTCTTT.

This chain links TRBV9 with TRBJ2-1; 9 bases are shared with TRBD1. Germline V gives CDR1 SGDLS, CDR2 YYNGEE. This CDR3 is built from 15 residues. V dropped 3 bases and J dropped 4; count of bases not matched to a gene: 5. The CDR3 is CASSARDREYNEQFF. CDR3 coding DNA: TGTGCCAGCAGCGCCCGGGACAGGGAGTACAATGAGCAGTTCTTC. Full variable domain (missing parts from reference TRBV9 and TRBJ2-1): DSGVTQTPKHLITATGQRVTLRCSPRSGDLSVYWYQQSLDQGLQFLIQYYNGEERAKGNILERFSAQQFPDLHSELNLSSLELGDSALYFCASSARDREYNEQFFGPGTRLTVL.

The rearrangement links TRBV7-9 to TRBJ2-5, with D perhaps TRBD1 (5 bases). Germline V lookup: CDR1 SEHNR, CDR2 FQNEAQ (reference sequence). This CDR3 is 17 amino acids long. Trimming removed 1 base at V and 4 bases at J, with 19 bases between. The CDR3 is CASSLDELGPWGETQYF. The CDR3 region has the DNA TGTGCCAGCAGCTTAGATGAGTTGGGGCCTTGGGGAGAGACCCAGTACTTC.

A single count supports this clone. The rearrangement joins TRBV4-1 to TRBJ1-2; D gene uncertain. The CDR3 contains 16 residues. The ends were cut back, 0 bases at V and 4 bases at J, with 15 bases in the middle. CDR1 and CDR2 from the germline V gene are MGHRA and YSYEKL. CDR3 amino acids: CASSQDLGITGYGYTF. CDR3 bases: TGCGCCAGCAGCCAAGATCTGGGGATAACCGGCTATGGCTACACCTTC.

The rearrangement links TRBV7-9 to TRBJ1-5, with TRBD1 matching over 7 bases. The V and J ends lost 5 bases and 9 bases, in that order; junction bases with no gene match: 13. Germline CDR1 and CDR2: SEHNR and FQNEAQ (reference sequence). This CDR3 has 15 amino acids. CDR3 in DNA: TGTGCCAGCAGCGCGGGTACAGGGGCGGCTTGGCCCCAGCATTTT. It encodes CASSAGTGAAWPQHF.

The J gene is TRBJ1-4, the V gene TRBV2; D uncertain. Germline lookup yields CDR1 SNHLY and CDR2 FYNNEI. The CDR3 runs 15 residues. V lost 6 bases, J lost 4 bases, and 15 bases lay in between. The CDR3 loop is CASSGVDGLNEKLFF. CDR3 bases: TGTGCCAGCAGCGGCGTCGACGGACTTAATGAAAAACTGTTTTTT.

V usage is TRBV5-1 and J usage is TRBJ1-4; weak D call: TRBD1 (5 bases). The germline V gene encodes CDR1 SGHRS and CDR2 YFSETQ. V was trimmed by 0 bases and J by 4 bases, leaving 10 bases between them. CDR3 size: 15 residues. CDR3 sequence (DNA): TGCGCCAGCAGCTTGGGGCGACAGAATAATGAAAAACTGTTTTTT. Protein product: CASSLGRQNNEKLFF. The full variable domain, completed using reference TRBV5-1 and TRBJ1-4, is KAGVTQTPRYLIKTRGQQVTLSCSPISGHRSVSWYQQTPGQGLQFLFEYFSETQRNKGNFPGRFSGRQFSNSRSEMNVSTLELGDSALYLCASSLGRQNNEKLFFGSGTQLSVL.

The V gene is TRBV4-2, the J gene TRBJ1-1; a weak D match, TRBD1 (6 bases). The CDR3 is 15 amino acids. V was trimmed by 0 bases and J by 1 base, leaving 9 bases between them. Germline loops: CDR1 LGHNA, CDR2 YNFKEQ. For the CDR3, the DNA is TGTGCCAGCAGCCAAGACCCGGGACAGAACACTGAAGCTTTCTTT. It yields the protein CASSQDPGQNTEAFF.

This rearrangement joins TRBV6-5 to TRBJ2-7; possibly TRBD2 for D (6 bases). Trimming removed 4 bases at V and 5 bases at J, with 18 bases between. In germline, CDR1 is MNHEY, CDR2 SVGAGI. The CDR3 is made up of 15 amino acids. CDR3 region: CASSSPSERMDEQYF. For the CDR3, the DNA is TGTGCCAGCAGTTCCCCTAGCGAGCGTATGGACGAGCAGTACTTC.

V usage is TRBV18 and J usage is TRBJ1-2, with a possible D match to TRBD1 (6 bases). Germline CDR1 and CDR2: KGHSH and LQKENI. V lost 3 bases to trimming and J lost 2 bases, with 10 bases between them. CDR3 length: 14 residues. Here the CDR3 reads CASSPGHLNYGYTF. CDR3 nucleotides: TGTGCCAGCTCACCGGGACACCTAAACTATGGCTACACCTTC.

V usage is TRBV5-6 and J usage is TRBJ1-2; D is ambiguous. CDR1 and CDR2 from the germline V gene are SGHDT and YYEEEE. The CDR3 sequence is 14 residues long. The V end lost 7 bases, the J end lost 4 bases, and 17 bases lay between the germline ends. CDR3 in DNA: TGTGCCAGCGGTGACCCGGGAGGATCCTATGGCTACACCTTC. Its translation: CASGDPGGSYGYTF.

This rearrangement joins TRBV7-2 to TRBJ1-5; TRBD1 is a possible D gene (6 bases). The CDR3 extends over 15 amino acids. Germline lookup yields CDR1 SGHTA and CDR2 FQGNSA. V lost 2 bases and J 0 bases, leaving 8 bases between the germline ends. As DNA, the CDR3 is TGTGCCAGCAGCTTAAGGGGGAATAGCAATCAGCCCCAGCATTTT. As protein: CASSLRGNSNQPQHF.

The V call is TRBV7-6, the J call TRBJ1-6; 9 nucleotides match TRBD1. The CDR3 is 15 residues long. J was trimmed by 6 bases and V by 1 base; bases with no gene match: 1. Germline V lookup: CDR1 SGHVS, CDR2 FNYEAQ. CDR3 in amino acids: CASSLETGGNSPLHF. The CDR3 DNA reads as TGTGCCAGCAGCTTAGAGACAGGGGGTAATTCACCCCTCCACTTT.

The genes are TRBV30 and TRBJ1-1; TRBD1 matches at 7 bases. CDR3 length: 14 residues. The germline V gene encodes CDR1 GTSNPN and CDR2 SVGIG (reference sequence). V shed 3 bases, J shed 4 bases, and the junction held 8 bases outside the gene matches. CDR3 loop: CAWSLGQASTEAFF. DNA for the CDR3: TGTGCCTGGAGCTTAGGACAGGCGAGCACTGAAGCTTTCTTT.

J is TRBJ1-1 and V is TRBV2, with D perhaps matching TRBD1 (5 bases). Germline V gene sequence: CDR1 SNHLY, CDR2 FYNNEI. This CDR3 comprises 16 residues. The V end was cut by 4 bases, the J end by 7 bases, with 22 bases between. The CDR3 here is CASSAAGFRSTGEAFF. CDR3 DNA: TGTGCCAGCAGTGCCGCAGGGTTTAGAAGTACGGGTGAAGCTTTCTTT.

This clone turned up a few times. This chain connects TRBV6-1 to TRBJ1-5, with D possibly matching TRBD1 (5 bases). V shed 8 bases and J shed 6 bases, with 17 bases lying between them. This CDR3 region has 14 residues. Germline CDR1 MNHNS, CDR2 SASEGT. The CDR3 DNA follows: TGTGCCAGCGGGGGTGCAAGGGGAACTCAGCCCCAGCATTTT. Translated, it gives CASGGARGTQPQHF.

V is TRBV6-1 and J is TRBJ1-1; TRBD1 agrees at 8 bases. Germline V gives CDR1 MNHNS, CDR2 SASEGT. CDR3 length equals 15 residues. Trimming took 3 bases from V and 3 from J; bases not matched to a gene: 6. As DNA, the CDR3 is TGTGCCAGCAGTGAGGGTCAGGGGGCAGACACTGAAGCTTTCTTT. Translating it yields CASSEGQGADTEAFF.

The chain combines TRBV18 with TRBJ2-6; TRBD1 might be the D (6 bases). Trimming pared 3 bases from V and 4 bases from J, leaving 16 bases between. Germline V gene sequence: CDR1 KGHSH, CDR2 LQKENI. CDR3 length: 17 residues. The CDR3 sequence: CASSPSMGARGANVLTF. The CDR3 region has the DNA TGTGCCAGCTCACCTTCAATGGGGGCGAGGGGGGCCAACGTCCTGACTTTC.

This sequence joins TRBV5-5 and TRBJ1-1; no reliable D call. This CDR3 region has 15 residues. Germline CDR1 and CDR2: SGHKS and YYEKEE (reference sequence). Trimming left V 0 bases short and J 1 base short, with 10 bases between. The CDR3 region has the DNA TGTGCCAGCAGCTTGGTCCTAGCTACGAACACTGAAGCTTTCTTT. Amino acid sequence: CASSLVLATNTEAFF.

The CDR3 protein is CASSPRQGARTYEQYF. In DNA form, the CDR3 reads TGTGCCAGCAGCCCCCGACAGGGGGCCCGAACCTACGAGCAGTACTTC. V is TRBV7-9 and J is TRBJ2-7; 10 bases are a match to TRBD1. The CDR3 has 16 residues. Trimming cost V 5 bases and J 2 bases; bases outside gene matches: 9. Germline lookup yields CDR1 SEHNR and CDR2 FQNEAQ (reference sequence).

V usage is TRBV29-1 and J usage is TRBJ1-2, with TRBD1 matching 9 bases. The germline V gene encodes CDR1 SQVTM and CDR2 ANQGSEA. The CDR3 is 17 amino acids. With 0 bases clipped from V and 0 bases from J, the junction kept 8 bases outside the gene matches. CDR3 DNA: TGCAGCGTTGAAGAGGCGGGACAGGGAAAAGCTAACTATGGCTACACCTTC. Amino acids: CSVEEAGQGKANYGYTF.